Each of the 20 T cell receptor beta chains below was sequenced from the same sample in a study of blood T cells in healthy people across ages. PCR was performed a second time for roughly 7 to 11 cycles using a sample-barcoded 5' primer and a J-beta primer mix. TCRdb reanalysed the 5' RACE reads using MiXCR and keeps one entry per CDR3 protein. This table has hundreds of thousands of distinct CDR3 sequences, about 30% appearing once. Sequencing was carried out using blood. These receptors were collected from a woman over 75 in good health.

The V gene is TRBV20-1, the J gene TRBJ2-5; TRBD2 agrees at 10 bases. This CDR3 is 14 amino acids long. The V gene end was trimmed by 1 base and the J gene end by 5 bases; junction bases not matched to a gene: 4. CDR1 and CDR2 (germline): DFQATT, SNEGSKA (reference sequence). The CDR3 loop is CSARAASGGETQYF. The CDR3 DNA is TGCAGTGCTAGAGCCGCTAGCGGGGGTGAGACCCAGTACTTC.

In regard to this clonotype: Possible read error: a much larger clone is one base away. The chain is built from TRBV27 and TRBJ2-7; D is unclear. Germline CDR1 and CDR2: MNHEY and SMNVEV (reference sequence). The CDR3 is 16 residues long. V was trimmed by 0 bases and J by 12 bases, leaving 24 bases between them. As DNA, the CDR3 is TGTGCCAGCAGTTTATCGAGACCGGGCGTCGGAGAGACCCGGTACTTC. It encodes CASSLSRPGVGETRYF.

This clonotype was seen once. One end of the junction varies from germline; a read error may be responsible. The chain uses TRBV6-2 or TRBV6-3 and TRBJ2-3, with unresolved D. Germline assignment: CDR1 MNHEY and CDR2 SVGEGT. This CDR3 contains 14 residues. The CDR3 DNA is TGTGTCAGCAGGTACTCGACGTCGGTAGATACGCAGTATTTT. Translated: CVSRYSTSVDTQYF.

This clonotype was found many times. CDR3 protein: CASSLGSGGLYEQYF. The CDR3 bases are TGTGCCAGCAGCTTGGGTAGCGGGGGGCTCTACGAGCAGTACTTC. This chain connects TRBV5-6 to TRBJ2-7; TRBD2 agrees at 10 bases. CDR1 and CDR2 (germline): SGHDT, YYEEEE. The CDR3 consists of 15 residues. Trimming removed 0 bases from V and 3 bases from J; junction bases left unmatched: 3.

This sequence joins TRBV7-2 and TRBJ2-7; D is possibly TRBD1 (6 bases). The CDR3 has 14 amino acids. Germline V gene lookup returns CDR1 SGHTA and CDR2 FQGNSA. V lost 4 bases to trimming and J lost 3 bases, with 13 bases between them. In nucleotides, the CDR3 is TGTGCCAGCAGCTCAGGGGCAGGCTACTACGAGCAGTACTTC. Translation: CASSSGAGYYEQYF. The variable domain in full, with the rest retrieved from reference TRBV7-2 and TRBJ2-7, is GAGVSQSPSNKVTEKGKDVELRCDPISGHTALYWYRQSLGQGLEFLIYFQGNSAPDKSGLPSDRFSAERTGGSVSTLTIQRTQQEDSAVYLCASSSGAGYYEQYFGPGTRLTVT.

Remarks on this clonotype: The junction does not match germline at one end; this may be a read error. This chain joins TRBV30 and TRBJ2-5; D remains unclear. The J call is doubtful: the DNA matches TRBJ2-7 better. The CDR3 contains 11 residues. Per the germline V gene, CDR1 is GTSNPN and CDR2 is SVGIG (reference sequence). In nucleotides, the CDR3 is TGTGTCTGGAGTGGTTCCTACGAGCAGTACTTC. It yields the protein CVWSGSYEQYF.

The chain has TRBV6-4 and TRBJ1-1; no reliable D call. The CDR3 totals 13 residues. Per the germline V gene, CDR1 is MRHNA and CDR2 is SNTAGT. Between the trimmed V and J ends, which lost 2 bases and 5 bases, there was a span of 9 bases. CDR3 sequence: CASSDLLGTEAFF. In DNA form, the CDR3 reads TGTGCCAGCAGTGACCTTCTCGGGACTGAAGCTTTCTTT.

On this clonotype: Here the CDR3 omits its conserved ending phenylalanine or tryptophan, so a read error is the likely source. V gene TRBV9 combines with J gene TRBJ1-1; D uncertain. The CDR3 is 15 amino acids. CDR1 is SGDLS, CDR2 YYNGEE, per germline. CDR3 in DNA: TGTGGCAGCAGCGTAGAGGCGGCGATGAACACTGAAGCTTTCTTG. As protein: CGSSVEAAMNTEAFL.

This clonotype has ten or more counts. One junction end does not reproduce the germline sequence, and a read error may be involved. J is TRBJ1-1 and V is TRBV29-1, with a possible D match to TRBD1 (5 bases). The CDR3 has 12 amino acids. Germline CDR1 and CDR2: SQVTM and ANQGSEA. The DNA of the CDR3 is TGCAGCGTCGAAGGGGTGACCACTGAAGCTTTCTTT. This sequence encodes CSVEGVTTEAFF.

This clonotype came up many times. This chain joins TRBV20-1 and TRBJ1-5; D is unresolved. This CDR3 region has 12 residues. CDR1 DFQATT and CDR2 SNEGSKA come from the germline V gene (reference sequence). V shed 6 bases and J shed 7 bases, with 13 bases lying between them. Written as DNA, the CDR3 is TGCAGTGCCTGGTCGTACGGACAGCCCCAGCATTTT. Its translation: CSAWSYGQPQHF.

There are a few counts of this clonotype. A much larger clone lies a single base off, so this may be a read error. The J gene is TRBJ2-4, the V gene TRBV3-1, with 8 bases identical to TRBD1. The assigned J gene may be wrong: the sequence end matches TRBJ2-5 better. The CDR3 sequence is 17 residues long. Per germline, CDR1 LGHDT and CDR2 YNNKEL (reference sequence). CDR3 amino acids: CTSTFKRNRGVRETQYF. The CDR3 DNA follows: TGTACCAGCACCTTTAAGAGGAACAGGGGGGTTAGAGAGACCCAGTACTTC.

The chain uses TRBV18 and TRBJ2-5; 7 bases fit TRBD1. This CDR3 is built from 13 residues. Germline CDR1 and CDR2: KGHSH and LQKENI. The trim removed 4 bases at V and 7 bases at J, leaving 6 bases unmatched. CDR3: CASSQQGRGTQYF. CDR3 in DNA: TGTGCCAGCTCACAACAGGGGAGAGGGACCCAGTACTTC.

As to this clonotype: This may come from a read error, since a much larger clone is one base off. V and J are TRBV7-3 and TRBJ2-5, with D perhaps matching TRBD1 (6 bases). The CDR3 totals 14 residues. Germline CDR1 reads SGHTA; CDR2 reads FQGTGA. Trimming took 4 bases from V and 11 from J, leaving 20 bases between them. CDR3 in DNA: TGTGCCAGCAGCTATTTACAGGGTTACAATGAGCAGTACTTC. Translating it yields CASSYLQGYNEQYF.

This clonotype has a count of ten or more. The chain uses TRBV6-2 or TRBV6-3 and TRBJ2-7; D unresolved. Germline loops: CDR1 MNHEY, CDR2 SVGEGT. V was pared by 2 bases and J by 5 bases, with 4 bases between. This CDR3 is built from 11 residues. In DNA, the CDR3 is TGTGCCAGCAGTTACAAGGACGAGCAGTACTTC. Translated: CASSYKDEQYF.

V usage is TRBV12-3 or TRBV12-4 and J usage is TRBJ1-1; weak D call: TRBD1 (6 bases). With 5 bases removed from V and 0 bases from J, the gap between germline ends came to 13 bases. This CDR3 contains 15 residues. CDR3 sequence: CASSGRDRMNTEAFF. CDR3 coding DNA: TGTGCCAGCAGTGGAAGAGACAGGATGAACACTGAAGCTTTCTTT.

For this clonotype: A much larger clone sits a single nucleotide away, making a read error possible. The CDR3 here is CASSLVGTGRNEQYF. The DNA for the CDR3 is TGTGCCAGCAGCTTGGTCGGGACAGGGCGAAATGAGCAGTACTTC. The chain joins TRBV5-8 to TRBJ2-5, with 9 bases aligning to TRBD1. The germline gives CDR1 SGHTS, CDR2 YDEGEE. V was pared by 0 bases and J by 11 bases, with 11 bases of the junction left unmatched. CDR3 size: 15 residues.

At least ten counts were recorded for this clonotype. The chain combines TRBV10-3 with TRBJ2-1; 14 bases fit TRBD2. This CDR3 is built from 14 residues. Germline V CDR1 and CDR2: ENHRY, SYGVKD. Trimming at V came to 8 bases and at J to 9 bases, leaving 6 bases not matched to a gene. For the CDR3, the DNA is TGTGCCATCGACGGGACTAGCGGGGGCGGTGAGCAGTTCTTC. Its translation is CAIDGTSGGGEQFF.

This rearrangement joins TRBV5-1 to TRBJ1-1; possible D gene TRBD1, 5 bases. Trimming shortened V by 0 bases and J by 6 bases, and 12 bases separated the two germline ends. The CDR3 spans 14 residues. Germline V CDR1 and CDR2: SGHRS, YFSETQ. The CDR3 region has the DNA TGCGCCAGCAGCTTGGTGCCGGGAGGGGCTGAAGCTTTCTTT. Translating gives CASSLVPGGAEAFF.

This clonotype came up many times. This chain uses TRBV6-1 with TRBJ2-3, with D unresolved. Trimming left V 2 bases short and J 5 bases short, with 8 bases between. Per the germline V gene, CDR1 is MNHNS and CDR2 is SASEGT. The CDR3 covers 13 residues. DNA for the CDR3: TGTGCCAGCAGTGAAATGGATGGAGATACGCAGTATTTT. Amino acids: CASSEMDGDTQYF.

This clonotype was counted many times. The chain combines TRBV24-1 with TRBJ2-5, with unresolved D. Germline V gene sequence: CDR1 KGHDR, CDR2 SFDVKD. The V end lost 2 bases, the J end lost 5 bases, and 8 bases lay between the germline ends. The CDR3 has 13 amino acids. The CDR3 protein is CATSDSLAETQYF. The CDR3 DNA reads as TGTGCCACCAGTGATTCCCTCGCCGAGACCCAGTACTTC.